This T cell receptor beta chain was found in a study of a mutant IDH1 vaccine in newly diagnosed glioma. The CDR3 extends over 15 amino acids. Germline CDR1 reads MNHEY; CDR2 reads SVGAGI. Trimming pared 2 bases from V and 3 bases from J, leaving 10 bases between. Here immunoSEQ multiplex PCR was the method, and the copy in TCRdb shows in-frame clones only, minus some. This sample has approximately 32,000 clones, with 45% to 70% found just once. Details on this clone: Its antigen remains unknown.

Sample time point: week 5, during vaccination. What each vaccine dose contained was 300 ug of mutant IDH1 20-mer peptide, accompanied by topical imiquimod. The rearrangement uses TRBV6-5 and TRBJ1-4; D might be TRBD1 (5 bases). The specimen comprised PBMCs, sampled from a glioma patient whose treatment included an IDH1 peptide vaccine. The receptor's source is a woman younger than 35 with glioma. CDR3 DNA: TGTGCCAGCAGTTACCGGGGGGGGTCTAATGAAAAACTGTTTTTT. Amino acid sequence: CASSYRGGSNEKLFF.